These T cell receptor beta chains were read from a single sample in a study of T cell changes during pregnancy in multiple sclerosis. This table comes from immunoSEQ multiplex PCR, and its TCRdb copy is limited to in-frame clones, with some not included. The data hold some 51,000 clones, with around 94% observed a single time. The sample in question was CD4+ T cells from peripheral blood mononuclear cells, obtained in the second trimester of pregnancy. These receptors all come from a female donor with multiple sclerosis, enrolled in a pregnancy study. Both conserved end residues are part of each CDR3. D genes are given only for firm matches. Clone size, where shown, is once, few, many, or a class for clones that have expanded.

-,TRBJ2-7,TRBV9,-,CASSVLGDLTYEQYF,TGTGCCAGCAGCGTCTTAGGAGACCTCACCTACGAGCAGTACTTC
-,TRBJ1-6,TRBV9,-,CASSAEGTASSYNSPLHF,TGTGCCAGCAGCGCAGAGGGAACGGCTAGCTCCTATAATTCACCCCTCCACTTT
-,TRBJ2-7,TRBV9,-,CASSEGAAGGDEQYF,TGTGCCAGCAGCGAAGGGGCGGCTGGAGGGGACGAGCAGTACTTC
-,TRBJ1-4,TRBV7-2,-,CASSLKSGTATNEKLFF,TGTGCCAGCAGCTTAAAGTCAGGGACTGCAACTAATGAAAAACTGTTTTTT
-,TRBJ2-7,TRBV4-1,-,CASSQGRGSYEQYF,TGCGCCAGCAGCCAAGGACGGGGATCCTACGAGCAGTACTTC
-,TRBJ2-7,TRBV5-1,TRBD2,CASSPLFSLGGGSSYEQYF,TGCGCCAGCAGCCCCCTCTTCTCGCTCGGGGGGGGGAGCTCCTACGAGCAGTACTTC
-,TRBJ1-2,TRBV30,TRBD1,CAWAGGREGYTF,TGTGCCTGGGCAGGGGGTCGGGAAGGCTACACCTTC
-,TRBJ2-7,TRBV25-1,-,CASSQSGERYEQYF,TGTGCCAGCAGTCAGAGCGGTGAACGCTACGAGCAGTACTTC
-,TRBJ2-7,TRBV6-6,TRBD1,CASSSRTGSSSYEQYF,TGTGCCAGCAGTTCGAGGACAGGGTCGAGCTCCTACGAGCAGTACTTC
-,TRBJ1-5,TRBV19,-,CASSPGGGINQPQHF,TGTGCCAGTTCCCCGGGGGGAGGAATTAATCAGCCCCAGCATTTT
-,TRBJ2-7,TRBV7-2,TRBD2,CASSLGGSWGYRGANEQYF,TGTGCCAGCAGCTTGGGGGGGTCTTGGGGCTACCGCGGAGCTAACGAGCAGTACTTC
-,TRBJ2-3,TRBV7-9,TRBD1,CASSFDRESDTQYF,TGTGCCAGCAGCTTCGACAGGGAAAGCGATACGCAGTATTTT
once,TRBJ2-3,TRBV18,TRBD2,CASSPQPRAGGTDTQYF,TGTGCCAGCTCACCACAACCCCGCGCGGGGGGTACAGATACGCAGTATTTT
-,TRBJ2-3,TRBV5-4,TRBD2,CASSSAPLAGNTDTQYF,TGTGCCAGCAGCTCGGCCCCACTAGCGGGGAACACAGATACGCAGTATTTT
-,TRBJ2-3,TRBV20-1,-,CSARRSDTQYF,TGCAGTGCTAGGAGGTCAGATACGCAGTATTTT
-,TRBJ1-2,TRBV6-4,-,CASSDDYLAFYGYTF,TGTGCCAGCAGTGACGACTATCTGGCCTTCTATGGCTACACCTTC
few,TRBJ1-2,TRBV7-9,TRBD1,CASSFGTGVLSGYTF,TGTGCCAGCAGCTTCGGGACAGGGGTACTGAGTGGCTACACCTTC
-,TRBJ2-2,TRBV19,-,CASSSAGWAGELFF,TGTGCCAGTAGTTCGGCAGGGTGGGCCGGGGAGCTGTTTTTT
-,TRBJ1-2,TRBV14,TRBD1,CASSFPGQGSGYTF,TGTGCCAGCAGCTTCCCGGGACAGGGTAGTGGCTACACCTTC
-,TRBJ1-2,TRBV18,-,CASRGVVNYGYTF,TGTGCCAGCCGCGGGGTTGTTAACTATGGCTACACCTTC
-,TRBJ1-4,TRBV11-2,TRBD1,CASRPTDRWDEKLFF,TGTGCCAGCAGACCCACGGACAGGTGGGATGAAAAACTGTTTTTT
-,TRBJ2-2,TRBV10-3,TRBD1,CAIKGGQGAAGTGELFF,TGTGCCATCAAAGGGGGACAGGGGGCGGCTGGGACCGGGGAGCTGTTTTTT
-,TRBJ2-5,TRBV5-8,-,CASSLDAFSQYF,TGTGCCAGCAGCTTGGACGCGTTCTCCCAGTACTTC
-,TRBJ2-7,TRBV6-6,-,CASSSQGYEQYF,TGTGCCAGCAGTTCCCAGGGATACGAGCAGTACTTC
-,TRBJ2-7,TRBV19,TRBD2,CASRSSGGRFEQYF,TGTGCCAGTAGATCTAGCGGGGGACGTTTCGAGCAGTACTTC
-,TRBJ1-1,TRBV30,-,CAWSVLRGGRAFF,TGTGCCTGGAGTGTTCTCCGAGGGGGTAGAGCTTTCTTT
-,TRBJ1-6,TRBV9,TRBD1,CASSAGQGLNSPLHF,TGTGCCAGCAGCGCCGGACAGGGCCTTAATTCACCCCTCCACTTT
-,TRBJ2-2,TRBV11-2,-,CASSARDSANTGELFF,TGTGCCAGCAGCGCCCGCGACTCAGCGAACACCGGGGAGCTGTTTTTT
-,TRBJ1-2,TRBV2,TRBD1,CASTQGALDYGYTF,TGTGCCAGCACCCAGGGGGCGCTGGACTATGGCTACACCTTC
-,TRBJ1-2,TRBV7-2,-,CASSLGRTYGYTF,TGTGCCAGCAGCTTGGGGCGGACCTATGGCTACACCTTC
-,TRBJ2-3,TRBV14,-,CASSSPTGRTDTQYF,TGTGCCAGCAGCTCCCCGACAGGGAGGACAGATACGCAGTATTTT